The clone carrying this T cell receptor (beta chain) was counted ten times or more. This sample was taken from a study of Graves' ophthalmopathy and Graves' hyperthyroidism. Germline V gene lookup returns CDR1 SGHAT and CDR2 FQNNGV. The CDR3 extends over 17 amino acids. Trimming removed 4 bases from V and 2 bases from J; junction bases left unmatched: 9. Using RNA transcripts, the TCR beta CDR3 regions were amplified. HTBI-primed RT-PCR formed the first round, and a multiplex PCR formed the second. Each CDR3 protein is one row after TCRdb ran MiXCR on the multiplex PCR reads. Of hundreds of thousands of distinct CDR3 sequences listed, 20% to 25% are singletons.

The rearrangement joins TRBV11-2 to TRBJ2-2, with 8 bases that match TRBD2. The sequence was collected from a woman in her late teens or twenties with stable Graves' hyperthyroidism. Input material: peripheral blood. CDR3 DNA sequence: TGTGCCAGCAGCTCCCAGGGGACTAGTGGAAACACCGGGGAGCTGTTTTTT. Encoded protein: CASSSQGTSGNTGELFF.